These T cell receptor beta chains were read from a single sample in a study of identical twins. TCRdb re-called the 5' RACE reads with MiXCR, one entry per CDR3 protein. The sample holds around 570,000 distinct CDR3 sequences, 7.5% to 10% seen once. These same data were also listed under a study on yellow fever vaccine responses in identical twins.

Sequencing input: PBMCs. The receptors derive from a woman between 18 and 29 years old in good health. Each CDR3 is given with its conserved first and last residue. A D gene is named only where the DNA matches it firmly. Some rows have no size entry. The others give once, few or many, or a class for an expanded clone.

d_call: .; j_call: TRBJ2-2; cdr3_length: 13; clone_size: .; v_call: TRBV5-1; cdr3_aa: CASSTTTAGELFF; cdr3_nt: TGCGCCAGCAGCACGACTACGGCCGGGGAGCTGTTTTTT
d_call: .; j_call: TRBJ2-7; cdr3_length: 11; clone_size: many; v_call: TRBV3-1; cdr3_aa: CASSLNYEQYF; cdr3_nt: TGTGCCAGCAGCTTAAACTACGAGCAGTACTTC
d_call: .; j_call: TRBJ2-7; cdr3_length: 14; clone_size: .; v_call: TRBV30; cdr3_aa: CAWGVSGRRDEQYF; cdr3_nt: TGCGCCTGGGGTGTATCGGGTCGGAGGGACGAGCAGTACTTC
d_call: .; j_call: TRBJ2-3; cdr3_length: 13; clone_size: many; v_call: TRBV4-1; cdr3_aa: CASRLESTDTQYF; cdr3_nt: TGCGCCAGCAGACTAGAGAGCACAGATACGCAGTATTTT
d_call: .; j_call: TRBJ2-6; cdr3_length: 16; clone_size: many; v_call: TRBV5-1; cdr3_aa: CASSFTRGSGANVLTF; cdr3_nt: TGCGCCAGCAGCTTCACCAGGGGCTCTGGGGCCAACGTCCTGACTTTC
d_call: .; j_call: TRBJ1-1; cdr3_length: 15; clone_size: many; v_call: TRBV14; cdr3_aa: CASSLFGLANTEAFF; cdr3_nt: TGTGCCAGCAGCCTATTTGGCTTGGCGAACACTGAAGCTTTCTTT
d_call: .; j_call: TRBJ2-4; cdr3_length: 14; clone_size: .; v_call: TRBV12-3/TRBV12-4; cdr3_aa: CASSLGGKGNIQYF; cdr3_nt: TGTGCCAGCAGTTTGGGGGGAAAGGGAAACATTCAGTACTTC
d_call: TRBD2; j_call: TRBJ2-3; cdr3_length: 16; clone_size: few; v_call: TRBV11-3; cdr3_aa: CASSLGAGGPPDTQYF; cdr3_nt: TGTGCCAGCAGCTTAGGAGCGGGGGGGCCTCCAGATACGCAGTATTTT
d_call: TRBD1; j_call: TRBJ2-6; cdr3_length: 15; clone_size: many; v_call: TRBV6-2/TRBV6-3; cdr3_aa: CASSGDRAGANVLTF; cdr3_nt: TGTGCCAGCAGCGGAGACAGGGCTGGGGCCAACGTCCTGACTTTC
d_call: .; j_call: TRBJ2-7; cdr3_length: 13; clone_size: .; v_call: TRBV20-1; cdr3_aa: CSARDRDTYEQYF; cdr3_nt: TGCAGTGCTAGAGACAGGGATACCTACGAGCAGTACTTC
d_call: .; j_call: TRBJ2-1; cdr3_length: 11; clone_size: few; v_call: TRBV18; cdr3_aa: CASSPFSEQFF; cdr3_nt: TGTGCCAGCTCACCGTTTAGCGAGCAGTTCTTC
d_call: .; j_call: TRBJ2-3; cdr3_length: 13; clone_size: many; v_call: TRBV7-2; cdr3_aa: CASSGRIRDTQYF; cdr3_nt: TGTGCCAGCAGCGGCAGGATCCGGGATACGCAGTATTTT
d_call: .; j_call: TRBJ2-2; cdr3_length: 12; clone_size: many; v_call: TRBV7-2; cdr3_aa: CASNLAPGELFF; cdr3_nt: TGTGCCAGCAACTTAGCCCCCGGGGAGCTGTTTTTT
d_call: .; j_call: TRBJ1-4; cdr3_length: 14; clone_size: few; v_call: TRBV7-2; cdr3_aa: CASSPLTTNEKLFF; cdr3_nt: TGTGCCAGCAGCCCGCTTACAACTAATGAAAAACTGTTTTTT
d_call: .; j_call: TRBJ2-5; cdr3_length: 13; clone_size: many; v_call: TRBV12-3/TRBV12-4; cdr3_aa: CASSLNYGETQYF; cdr3_nt: TGTGCCAGCAGTTTAAACTACGGAGAGACCCAGTACTTC
d_call: TRBD1; j_call: TRBJ2-7; cdr3_length: 13; clone_size: .; v_call: TRBV11-2; cdr3_aa: CASNGQGPYEQYF; cdr3_nt: TGTGCCAGCAACGGACAGGGCCCCTACGAGCAGTACTTC
d_call: .; j_call: TRBJ1-2; cdr3_length: 14; clone_size: .; v_call: TRBV4-1; cdr3_aa: CASSPGRGDYGYTF; cdr3_nt: TGCGCCAGCAGCCCTGGGAGAGGGGACTATGGCTACACCTTC
d_call: .; j_call: TRBJ1-1; cdr3_length: 15; clone_size: few; v_call: TRBV7-9; cdr3_aa: CASSLVSQLNTEAFF; cdr3_nt: TGTGCCAGCAGCTTAGTAAGTCAGCTGAACACTGAAGCTTTCTTT
d_call: TRBD2; j_call: TRBJ2-7; cdr3_length: 13; clone_size: .; v_call: TRBV10-3; cdr3_aa: CAISDGGGLEQYF; cdr3_nt: TGTGCCATCAGTGACGGCGGGGGGCTCGAGCAGTACTTC
d_call: .; j_call: TRBJ1-1; cdr3_length: 16; clone_size: many; v_call: TRBV5-1; cdr3_aa: CASSLATSRGNTEAFF; cdr3_nt: TGCGCCAGCAGCTTGGCGACGTCGAGGGGAAACACTGAAGCTTTCTTT
d_call: .; j_call: TRBJ1-1; cdr3_length: 11; clone_size: .; v_call: TRBV27; cdr3_aa: CASSLNGEAFF; cdr3_nt: TGTGCCAGCAGTTTAAATGGGGAAGCTTTCTTT
d_call: TRBD1; j_call: TRBJ2-7; cdr3_length: 15; clone_size: .; v_call: TRBV4-3; cdr3_aa: CASSQDGTGSYEQYF; cdr3_nt: TGCGCCAGCAGCCAAGATGGGACAGGCTCCTACGAGCAGTACTTC
d_call: .; j_call: TRBJ2-1; cdr3_length: 17; clone_size: .; v_call: TRBV27; cdr3_aa: CASSTRRRLSSYNEQFF; cdr3_nt: TGTGCCAGCAGTACCAGACGGCGGCTAAGCTCCTACAATGAGCAGTTCTTC
d_call: TRBD1; j_call: TRBJ2-7; cdr3_length: 13; clone_size: .; v_call: TRBV10-2; cdr3_aa: CASMDRDLPEQYF; cdr3_nt: TGCGCCAGCATGGACAGGGACCTTCCCGAGCAGTACTTC
d_call: .; j_call: TRBJ1-2; cdr3_length: 12; clone_size: .; v_call: TRBV12-3/TRBV12-4; cdr3_aa: CASSQRWYGYTF; cdr3_nt: TGTGCCAGCAGCCAGCGTTGGTATGGCTACACCTTC
d_call: .; j_call: TRBJ2-1; cdr3_length: 13; clone_size: many; v_call: TRBV2; cdr3_aa: CATYSRGGDEQFF; cdr3_nt: TGTGCCACCTACAGCAGAGGGGGTGATGAGCAGTTCTTC
d_call: TRBD2; j_call: TRBJ2-5; cdr3_length: 14; clone_size: few; v_call: TRBV7-8; cdr3_aa: CASLGLAGDGTQYF; cdr3_nt: TGTGCCAGCTTAGGCCTAGCGGGAGACGGGACCCAGTACTTC
d_call: .; j_call: TRBJ2-3; cdr3_length: 12; clone_size: many; v_call: TRBV18; cdr3_aa: CASSTTTDTQYF; cdr3_nt: TGTGCCAGCTCAACAACCACAGATACGCAGTATTTT
d_call: .; j_call: TRBJ2-7; cdr3_length: 12; clone_size: .; v_call: TRBV6-5; cdr3_aa: CASRNPGLEQYF; cdr3_nt: TGTGCCAGCAGAAACCCGGGGTTGGAGCAGTACTTC
d_call: .; j_call: TRBJ2-3; cdr3_length: 16; clone_size: many; v_call: TRBV7-2; cdr3_aa: CASSLDPGASTDTQYF; cdr3_nt: TGTGCCAGCAGCTTAGACCCGGGGGCAAGCACAGATACGCAGTATTTT
d_call: TRBD2; j_call: TRBJ2-1; cdr3_length: 16; clone_size: .; v_call: TRBV2; cdr3_aa: CASRKTSGGPRHEQFF; cdr3_nt: TGTGCCAGCAGGAAGACTAGCGGGGGCCCCCGCCATGAGCAGTTCTTC
d_call: .; j_call: TRBJ2-7; cdr3_length: 16; clone_size: .; v_call: TRBV18; cdr3_aa: CASSPTMGQGAYEQYF; cdr3_nt: TGTGCCAGCTCACCCACAATGGGGCAGGGAGCCTACGAGCAGTACTTC
d_call: .; j_call: TRBJ1-6; cdr3_length: 16; clone_size: few; v_call: TRBV28; cdr3_aa: CASRGLRTSNNSPLHF; cdr3_nt: TGTGCCAGCAGAGGTCTTCGGACATCAAATAATTCACCCCTCCACTTT
d_call: TRBD2; j_call: TRBJ2-3; cdr3_length: 16; clone_size: many; v_call: TRBV3-1; cdr3_aa: CASSQDASGRGDTQYF; cdr3_nt: TGTGCCAGCAGCCAAGATGCTAGCGGAAGAGGAGATACGCAGTATTTT
d_call: TRBD2; j_call: TRBJ2-5; cdr3_length: 17; clone_size: .; v_call: TRBV7-6; cdr3_aa: CASSLAVLAGEWETQYF; cdr3_nt: TGTGCCAGCAGCTTAGCGGTTCTAGCGGGGGAATGGGAGACCCAGTACTTC
d_call: TRBD2; j_call: TRBJ2-7; cdr3_length: 13; clone_size: .; v_call: TRBV5-5; cdr3_aa: CASSVGLAGEQYF; cdr3_nt: TGTGCCAGCAGCGTGGGACTAGCGGGCGAGCAGTACTTC
d_call: .; j_call: TRBJ2-7; cdr3_length: 15; clone_size: many; v_call: TRBV2; cdr3_aa: CASRDGSLGSYEQYF; cdr3_nt: TGTGCCAGCAGGGATGGGAGTTTAGGCTCCTACGAGCAGTACTTC
d_call: TRBD2; j_call: TRBJ2-5; cdr3_length: 15; clone_size: few; v_call: TRBV7-9; cdr3_aa: CASSSGLAAQETQYF; cdr3_nt: TGTGCCAGCAGCTCGGGACTAGCGGCCCAAGAGACCCAGTACTTC
d_call: .; j_call: TRBJ2-5; cdr3_length: 14; clone_size: .; v_call: TRBV20-1; cdr3_aa: CSAGGGILTETQYF; cdr3_nt: TGCAGTGCGGGAGGGGGGATCCTGACAGAGACCCAGTACTTC
d_call: TRBD1; j_call: TRBJ2-5; cdr3_length: 15; clone_size: .; v_call: TRBV7-2; cdr3_aa: CASSSAGTGGETQYF; cdr3_nt: TGTGCCAGCAGCTCGGCCGGGACAGGAGGGGAGACCCAGTACTTC
d_call: .; j_call: TRBJ1-1; cdr3_length: 13; clone_size: few; v_call: TRBV28; cdr3_aa: CASSLLGVIEAFF; cdr3_nt: TGTGCCAGCAGTTTATTGGGGGTGATTGAAGCTTTCTTT
d_call: .; j_call: TRBJ2-2; cdr3_length: 13; clone_size: few; v_call: TRBV7-6; cdr3_aa: CASSFMFGGELFF; cdr3_nt: TGTGCCAGCAGCTTTATGTTCGGAGGGGAGCTGTTTTTT